Shown below are 27 T cell receptor beta chains from a single sample sequenced in a study of blood T cell repertoires in COVID-19 (dated by TCRdb to 2019 to 2021). Library preparation was by the immunoSEQ multiplex PCR assay. TCRdb re-hosts the immuneACCESS table, in-frame sequences only. Its copies lack some clones; in the studies checked, an unresolved V gene accounts for under half of them, and the cause for the rest is not known. The sample has a few hundred thousand clones on record, over 70% of them singletons. About 7% of the sample comes from the top ten. Sequences were obtained from peripheral blood. These receptors originate from a woman in her 70s with acute or convalescent COVID-19.

The genes are TRBV5-5 and TRBJ2-5; D is possibly TRBD1 (6 bases). Trimming cost V 0 bases and J 5 bases, with 14 bases left between them. The CDR3 sequence is 15 residues long. Germline CDR1 is SGHKS and CDR2 is YYEKEE (reference sequence). CDR3 nucleotide sequence: TGTGCCAGCAGCTTGGCTTGGGGGCTGGGGGAGACCCAGTACTTC. Translation: CASSLAWGLGETQYF.

V is TRBV19 and J is TRBJ1-4; D is perhaps TRBD1 (5 bases). The CDR3 covers 15 residues. Germline CDR1 LNHDA, CDR2 SQIVND (reference sequence). Trimming took 7 bases from V and 7 from J, leaving 19 bases between them. The CDR3 sequence: CASTNQDTPGEKLFF. The CDR3 region has the DNA TGTGCCAGTACTAACCAGGACACCCCTGGTGAAAAACTGTTTTTT.

The CDR3 is CASSTGGNSPLHF. In DNA form, the CDR3 reads TGCGCCAGCAGTACGGGGGGCAATTCACCCCTCCACTTT. The chain links TRBV5-1 to TRBJ1-6; a possible D gene is TRBD1 (6 bases). V was shortened by 5 bases and J by 7 bases, with 10 bases between the two germline ends. Looked up from germline, CDR1 is SGHRS and CDR2 is YFSETQ. This CDR3 is 13 amino acids long. The full variable domain, completed using reference TRBV5-1 and TRBJ1-6, is KAGVTQTPRYLIKTRGQQVTLSCSPISGHRSVSWYQQTPGQGLQFLFEYFSETQRNKGNFPGRFSGRQFSNSRSEMNVSTLELGDSALYLCASSTGGNSPLHFGNGTRLTVT.

The chain couples TRBV7-9 to TRBJ1-2; the D gene is possibly TRBD1 (5 bases). In germline, CDR1 is SEHNR, CDR2 FQNEAQ (reference sequence). This CDR3 spans 12 amino acids. V was pared by 2 bases and J by 6 bases, with 7 bases between. CDR3 protein: CASSLRRDGYTF. CDR3 nucleotide sequence: TGTGCCAGCAGCTTACGCAGGGATGGCTACACCTTC.

The chain carries TRBV5-1 and TRBJ2-3; 8 nucleotides align to TRBD1. The CDR3 spans 15 residues. In germline, CDR1 is SGHRS, CDR2 YFSETQ. V gave up 4 bases and J gave up 5 bases; unmatched junction bases: 9. The CDR3 nucleotides are TGCGCCAGCAGCCCCCCCAGGACAGGGAAAGATACGCAGTATTTT. Protein: CASSPPRTGKDTQYF.

The gene calls are TRBV7-9 and TRBJ2-7; 11 bases agree with TRBD2. The length of the CDR3 is 14 residues. From germline, CDR1 is SEHNR and CDR2 FQNEAQ (reference sequence). V was pared by 5 bases and J by 6 bases, with 6 bases of the junction left unmatched. CDR3 loop: CASSPGLAGFEQYF. The DNA for the CDR3 is TGTGCCAGCAGCCCCGGACTAGCGGGTTTCGAGCAGTACTTC.

The chain has TRBV5-6 and TRBJ1-1, with TRBD1 matching over 10 bases. CDR1 and CDR2 (germline): SGHDT, YYEEEE. With V trimmed by 5 bases and J by 10 bases, 11 bases remained unmatched. This CDR3 spans 14 amino acids. The CDR3 spells CASRFLAGQGTAFF. CDR3 sequence (DNA): TGTGCCAGCAGATTTCTCGCGGGACAGGGGACAGCTTTCTTT.

This chain joins TRBV5-1 and TRBJ2-3; 9 bases line up with TRBD2. The CDR3 has 15 amino acids. The germline CDR1 and CDR2 sequences are SGHRS and YFSETQ. The V gene end was trimmed by 2 bases and the J gene end by 4 bases; junction bases not matched to a gene: 5. CDR3 sequence (DNA): TGCGCCAGCAGCTTAATAGCGGGGGAGTCAGATACGCAGTATTTT. Protein: CASSLIAGESDTQYF. The complete variable domain, with remaining parts taken from reference TRBV5-1 and TRBJ2-3, reads KAGVTQTPRYLIKTRGQQVTLSCSPISGHRSVSWYQQTPGQGLQFLFEYFSETQRNKGNFPGRFSGRQFSNSRSEMNVSTLELGDSALYLCASSLIAGESDTQYFGPGTRLTVL.

DNA of the CDR3: TGCAGTGCTAGTCCACCCCAGGTTAGCTCCTACGAGCAGTACTTC. Amino acids: CSASPPQVSSYEQYF. This chain joins TRBV20-1 and TRBJ2-7; D gene uncertain. Trimming took 3 bases from V and 0 from J, leaving 15 bases between them. This CDR3 spans 15 amino acids. CDR1 and CDR2 from the germline V gene are DFQATT and SNEGSKA (reference sequence).

There are a few counts of this clone. This chain links TRBV6-5 with TRBJ2-2; D is perhaps TRBD1 (6 bases). The germline V gene encodes CDR1 MNHEY and CDR2 SVGAGI. CDR3 length: 16 residues. V lost 4 bases to trimming and J lost 0 bases, with 12 bases between them. DNA of the CDR3: TGTGCCAGCAGTTGGGGACAAGTCGCGAACACCGGGGAGCTGTTTTTT. Protein product: CASSWGQVANTGELFF.

This sequence joins TRBV7-9 and TRBJ1-2; maybe TRBD1 (5 bases). The germline V gene has CDR1 SEHNR and CDR2 FQNEAQ (reference sequence). CDR3 length: 12 residues. The V end was cut by 5 bases, the J end by 12 bases, with 16 bases between. The CDR3 loop reads CASSPDSPFNTF. CDR3 sequence (DNA): TGTGCCAGCAGCCCTGACAGCCCTTTTAACACCTTC.

The gene calls are TRBV12-3 or TRBV12-4 and TRBJ1-2, with D tentatively TRBD1 (6 bases). The CDR3 runs to 13 residues. V was shortened by 6 bases and J by 11 bases, with 19 bases between the two germline ends. CDR3 region: CASRSFQDRHYTF. DNA of the CDR3: TGTGCCAGCAGATCGTTCCAAGACAGGCATTACACCTTC.

This chain connects TRBV14 to TRBJ1-2; 7 positions match TRBD1. CDR1 is SGHDN and CDR2 is FVKESK in the germline V gene. V dropped 3 bases and J dropped 10; count of bases not matched to a gene: 11. This CDR3 is built from 14 residues. CDR3 residues: CASSHTGEGLDYTF. The CDR3, as DNA: TGTGCCAGCAGCCATACAGGGGAAGGGCTCGACTACACCTTC.

The chain combines TRBV4-2 with TRBJ2-5, with 9 bases identical to TRBD2. The CDR3 extends over 17 amino acids. The V gene end was trimmed by 2 bases and the J gene end by 1 base; junction bases not matched to a gene: 8. CDR1 is LGHNA and CDR2 is YNFKEQ in the germline V gene. The CDR3 DNA reads as TGTGCCAGCAGCCAATCAGGAGCGGGGGGAATCCAAGAGACCCAGTACTTC. This encodes CASSQSGAGGIQETQYF.

The chain links TRBV24-1 to TRBJ1-2, with TRBD1 matching over 7 bases. The length of the CDR3 is 14 residues. The V gene end was trimmed by 7 bases and the J gene end by 7 bases; junction bases not matched to a gene: 11. Germline lookup yields CDR1 KGHDR and CDR2 SFDVKD. CDR3 protein: CATSPTHRGGGYTF. The CDR3 DNA reads as TGTGCCACCAGCCCAACCCACAGGGGTGGTGGCTACACCTTC.

This chain links TRBV7-9 with TRBJ2-3; D not resolved. V was pared by 7 bases and J by 4 bases, with 9 bases between. From germline, CDR1 is SEHNR and CDR2 FQNEAQ (reference sequence). The CDR3 is 12 residues long. CDR3 coding DNA: TGTGCCAGCACCCTCGGGTCAGATACGCAGTATTTT. Translated: CASTLGSDTQYF.

This sequence joins TRBV7-2 and TRBJ2-3, with 9 positions matching TRBD2. This CDR3 spans 17 amino acids. The ends lost 1 base at V and 3 bases at J; junction bases unmatched: 8. Germline assignment: CDR1 SGHTA and CDR2 FQGNSA. DNA for the CDR3: TGTGCCAGCAGCTTAGAGGGGCGGGGGGGCGTAACAGATACGCAGTATTTT. Amino acid sequence: CASSLEGRGGVTDTQYF.

The rearrangement uses TRBV24-1 and TRBJ2-6; possibly TRBD1 for D (5 bases). Germline CDR1 is KGHDR and CDR2 is SFDVKD. Trimming left V 10 bases short and J 2 bases short, with 20 bases between. The CDR3 has 17 residues. In nucleotides, the CDR3 is TGTGCCACAAGCGACAGCCAATACCCACCTGGGGCCAACGTCCTGACTTTC. Translated, it gives CATSDSQYPPGANVLTF.

The chain combines TRBV18 with TRBJ2-1; D is possibly TRBD2 (6 bases). V was pared by 2 bases and J by 7 bases, with 18 bases between. CDR3 length: 16 amino acids. From germline, CDR1 is KGHSH and CDR2 LQKENI. The CDR3 DNA reads as TGTGCCAGCTCACCAGGGGTCCGGGGCCGGGGGAATGAGCAGTTCTTC. This codes for CASSPGVRGRGNEQFF. Variable domain in full (rest from reference TRBV18 and TRBJ2-1): NAGVMQNPRHLVRRRGQEARLRCSPMKGHSHVYWYRQLPEEGLKFMVYLQKENIIDESGMPKERFSAEFPKEGPSILRIQQVVRGDSAAYFCASSPGVRGRGNEQFFGPGTRLTVL.

This chain uses TRBV10-2 with TRBJ2-3, with 11 positions matching TRBD2. CDR1 and CDR2 (germline): WSHSY, SAAADI. With V trimmed by 6 bases and J by 0 bases, 2 bases remained unmatched. This CDR3 is built from 15 residues. CDR3 coding DNA: TGCGCCAGCAGGACTAGCGGGGAAAGCACAGATACGCAGTATTTT. Translating gives CASRTSGESTDTQYF.

The V call is TRBV6-5, the J call TRBJ1-2; tentatively, D is TRBD1 (5 bases). V was shortened by 2 bases and J by 1 base, with 11 bases between the two germline ends. The CDR3 runs to 15 residues. Germline V gives CDR1 MNHEY, CDR2 SVGAGI. The CDR3 loop reads CASSYGSGGNYGYTF. The CDR3 DNA reads TGTGCCAGCAGTTACGGTTCGGGGGGTAACTATGGCTACACCTTC.

The genes are TRBV9 and TRBJ2-7; 11 positions match TRBD2. J was trimmed by 9 bases and V by 4 bases; bases with no gene match: 9. The V gene's germline CDR1 is SGDLS and CDR2 YYNGEE. The CDR3 is 14 residues long. The CDR3 DNA is TGTGCCAGCAGCCCTCCGGGACTAGCGGTTTTGCAGTACTTC. It translates to CASSPPGLAVLQYF. The full variable domain, completed using reference TRBV9 and TRBJ2-7, is DSGVTQTPKHLITATGQRVTLRCSPRSGDLSVYWYQQSLDQGLQFLIQYYNGEERAKGNILERFSAQQFPDLHSELNLSSLELGDSALYFCASSPPGLAVLQYFGPGTRLTVT.

Worth noting for this clone: A much larger clone is a single base away; this may be a read error. This chain uses TRBV6-2 or TRBV6-3 with TRBJ2-2, with 8 bases that match TRBD1. Per the germline V gene, CDR1 is MNHEY and CDR2 is SVGEGT. This CDR3 contains 14 residues. CDR3 amino acids: CVSSPATGAGELFF. The CDR3, as DNA: TGTGTCAGCAGTCCCGCGACAGGGGCCGGGGAGCTGTTTTTT.

This clone was detected only once. The chain employs TRBV18 and TRBJ2-1; the match to TRBD2 covers 10 bases. There are 14 residues in the CDR3. Germline V gene sequence: CDR1 KGHSH, CDR2 LQKENI. V was clipped by 0 bases and J by 9 bases; unmatched bases: 2. The CDR3 nucleotides read TGTGCCAGCTCACCACCTAGCGGGGGGACTGAGCAGTTCTTC. This encodes CASSPPSGGTEQFF.

The chain is built from TRBV28 and TRBJ2-4; D is possibly TRBD1 (5 bases). This CDR3 contains 14 residues. Trimming shortened V by 4 bases and J by 2 bases, and 9 bases separated the two germline ends. Germline V gene sequence: CDR1 MDHEN, CDR2 SYDVKM. CDR3 nucleotide sequence: TGTGCCAGCAGTTCAGCAGGGTCCAAAAACATTCAGTACTTC. Encoded protein: CASSSAGSKNIQYF. The full variable domain, in which reference TRBV28 and TRBJ2-4 provide the parts outside the CDR3, is DVKVTQSSRYLVKRTGEKVFLECVQDMDHENMFWYRQDPGLGLRLIYFSYDVKMKEKGDIPEGYSVSREKKERFSLILESASTNQTSMYLCASSSAGSKNIQYFGAGTRLSVL.

V and J are TRBV5-1 and TRBJ1-1, with D perhaps matching TRBD1 (5 bases). Germline CDR1 SGHRS, CDR2 YFSETQ. The CDR3 is 13 amino acids. V gave up 4 bases and J gave up 1 base, with 8 bases separating them. The CDR3 protein is CASSLQENTEAFF. CDR3 bases: TGCGCCAGCAGCCTACAGGAGAACACTGAAGCTTTCTTT.

For this clone: This specimen includes other DNA sequences encoding the same CDR3. This chain links TRBV3-1 (or the pseudogene TRBV3-2) with TRBJ1-6; TRBD1 aligns across 7 bases. This CDR3 spans 15 amino acids. The germline gives CDR1 LGHDT, CDR2 YNNKEL (reference sequence). Trimming at V came to 1 base and at J to 7 bases, leaving 4 bases not matched to a gene. CDR3 region: CASSQGDSSNSPLHF. The CDR3 DNA sequence: TGTGCCAGCAGCCAAGGGGACAGTTCGAATTCACCCCTCCACTTT.